Listed below are T cell receptor beta chains from one sample, sequenced in a study of blood T cell repertoires in COVID-19. Assay used: immunoSEQ multiplex PCR; TCRdb lists only in-frame clones, some missing. The profile shows approximately 150,000 clones, roughly 87% of them singletons. The sequencing sample was made of peripheral blood. The source is a man between 65 and 80 years old with acute or convalescent COVID-19. CDR3s include the opening cysteine and the closing phenylalanine or tryptophan. The D gene is left open where the match is weak. Clone size is not always given. Where it is, it says once, few, many or a class for expanded clones.

clone_size	v_call	j_call	d_call	cdr3_aa	cdr3_nt
few	TRBV19	TRBJ2-3	TRBD2	CASSSGGSGWGDTQYF	TGTGCCAGTAGTAGCGGAGGTAGCGGGTGGGGAGATACGCAGTATTTT
NA	TRBV28	TRBJ2-7	TRBD1	CASSPTGGSFREQYF	TGTGCCAGCAGCCCTACAGGGGGTTCTTTTCGCGAGCAGTACTTC
NA	TRBV6-4	TRBJ1-4	NA	CASSGQGNGEKLFF	TGTGCCAGCAGTGGCCAGGGAAATGGCGAAAAACTGTTTTTT
NA	TRBV18	TRBJ1-1	TRBD1	CASLLSGGASNTEAFF	TGTGCCAGCTTACTCTCAGGGGGCGCCTCGAACACTGAAGCTTTCTTT
NA	TRBV7-2	TRBJ2-1	TRBD2	CASGPGLAGSTSEQFF	TGTGCCAGCGGGCCAGGACTAGCGGGGTCCACTTCAGAGCAGTTCTTC
NA	TRBV11-2	TRBJ2-7	NA	CASSLRAPTSYEQYF	TGTGCCAGCAGCTTACGCGCCCCAACCTCCTACGAGCAGTACTTC
NA	TRBV4-2	TRBJ2-2	TRBD1	CASSQEPTGGPSELFF	TGTGCCAGCAGCCAAGAGCCGACAGGGGGCCCCTCGGAGCTGTTTTTT
NA	TRBV19	TRBJ2-6	TRBD1	CASSIDLVRQGFPSGANVLTF	TGTGCCAGTAGTATAGATTTGGTGAGACAGGGGTTCCCCTCTGGGGCCAACGTCCTGACTTTC
NA	TRBV5-1	TRBJ1-1	TRBD1	CASSDRATSEAEAFF	TGCGCCAGCAGCGACAGGGCAACCAGCGAGGCTGAAGCTTTCTTT
NA	TRBV19	TRBJ1-5	NA	CASRIQGHNQPQHF	TGTGCCAGTAGGATACAGGGACATAATCAGCCCCAGCATTTT